The entry that follows covers one T cell receptor beta chain sequence. Its specificity is not known. The second PCR ran about 6 to 12 cycles with a sample-barcoded 5' primer and J-beta primers. TCRdb independently ran MiXCR on the 5' RACE reads; one entry per CDR3 protein. The sample shows roughly 800,000 distinct CDR3 sequences, over 45% of them seen only once. This CDR3 spans 17 amino acids. Trimming stripped 5 bases from V and 2 bases from J, with 20 bases between. Germline V gene lookup returns CDR1 SGHAT and CDR2 FQNNGV. The data stem from a study of blood T cells in healthy people across ages. Per sample, a minimum of 6.5 million PBMCs were isolated. Study outcomes and limitations: Diversity was estimated from one million T cells, and these estimates were considered underestimates. Correlation between TCR beta diversity and naive T cell percentage was strong.

V gene TRBV11-2 combines with J gene TRBJ2-3, with unresolved D. The receptor's source is a man between 25 and 39 years old in good health. The sequencing sample was made of blood. Here the CDR3 reads CASSPTVKRVLTDTQYF. The CDR3 nucleotides read TGTGCCAGCAGCCCTACGGTGAAAAGGGTCCTCACAGATACGCAGTATTTT.